What follows are 12 T cell receptor beta chains derived from one specimen sequenced in a study of low-dose radiotherapy and immunotherapy resistance in tumors. cDNA synthesis used a TRAV/TRBV-specific primer set for both chains. PCR amplification of the TCRs was performed with Phusion for 20 PCR cycles, and it relied on a constant-region primer together with a V-primer adapter. Using its own MiXCR run on the reads, TCRdb lists one record per CDR3 protein. The profile covers fewer than 90,000 distinct CDR3 sequences, with 15% to 20% appearing a single time and less than 6% taken by the ten largest. The time point denotes: before trial treatment. Sequenced material: PBMCs, taken before treatment. These receptors originate from a male donor with prostate cancer.

At least ten counts were recorded for this clonotype. This chain uses TRBV12-3 or TRBV12-4 with TRBJ1-6, with D possibly TRBD1 on 6 matching bases. CDR3 length: 15 amino acids. V lost 6 bases and J 9 bases, leaving 18 bases between the germline ends. The CDR3 protein is CASSPLQGHGSPLHF. The CDR3 DNA follows: TGTGCCAGCAGCCCACTTCAGGGACATGGTTCACCCCTCCACTTT.

Concerning this clonotype itself: The final CDR3 position lacks the conserved phenylalanine or tryptophan, pointing to a likely read error. The chain combines TRBV13 with TRBJ2-2; tentatively, D is TRBD1 or TRBD2 (6 bases each). Looked up from germline, CDR1 is PRHDT and CDR2 is FYEKMQ (reference sequence). The CDR3 has 15 residues. The CDR3 sequence is CASSVGGGNTGELFY. The DNA for the CDR3 is TGTGCCAGCAGCGTAGGAGGGGGGAACACCGGGGAGCTGTTTTAT.

This clonotype was picked up many times. The V gene is TRBV7-2, the J gene TRBJ2-1, with D possibly matching TRBD2 (7 bases). CDR1 SGHTA and CDR2 FQGNSA come from the germline V gene. The CDR3 is 15 residues long. The V end lost 1 base, the J end lost 9 bases, and 16 bases lay between the germline ends. Written as DNA, the CDR3 is TGTGCCAGCAGCTTAGGGGCGGGGGCCGGGGGTGAGCAGTTCTTC. As protein: CASSLGAGAGGEQFF.

This clonotype was detected many times. In DNA, the CDR3 is TGTGCCAGCAGTTTGGGGGAAAGCTCCTACGAGCAGTACTTC. This codes for CASSLGESSYEQYF. The rearrangement joins TRBV12-3 or TRBV12-4 to TRBJ2-7, with D perhaps TRBD1 or TRBD2 (5 bases each). Between the trimmed V and J ends, which lost 3 bases and 0 bases, there was a span of 9 bases. The CDR3 spans 14 residues.

This clonotype was seen more than once but under ten times. A much more abundant neighbour one base away suggests this may be a read error. V is TRBV20-1 and J is TRBJ2-3, with 11 bases that match TRBD2. V shed 8 bases, J shed 4 bases, and the junction held 14 bases outside the gene matches. This CDR3 is built from 16 residues. Germline-derived CDR1 and CDR2 are DFQATT and SNEGSKA (reference sequence). The CDR3 DNA reads as TGCAGTTCCATCACCATAGCGGGAGGGCGGGCAGATACGCAGTATTTT. Translated: CSSITIAGGRADTQYF.

This clonotype appeared a few times. V and J are TRBV6-1 and TRBJ2-3; 10 nucleotides match TRBD2. Germline trimming cut 6 bases from V and 4 bases from J; bases unmatched to any gene: 4. The CDR3 loop spans 14 amino acids. CDR1 is MNHNS, CDR2 SASEGT, per germline. This CDR3 is CASSLAGVADTQYF. CDR3 DNA sequence: TGTGCCAGCAGCCTAGCGGGAGTCGCAGATACGCAGTATTTT.

This clonotype occurred many times. This chain uses TRBV12-3 or TRBV12-4 with TRBJ2-7; D is undetermined. Trimming removed 3 bases from V and 5 bases from J, with 14 bases in between. There are 14 residues in the CDR3. CDR3: CASSLGQTVHEQYF. CDR3 coding DNA: TGTGCCAGCAGTTTGGGCCAGACGGTACACGAGCAGTACTTC.

This clonotype was counted many times. The chain joins TRBV3-1 to TRBJ2-3; D is undetermined. The CDR3 loop spans 13 amino acids. CDR1 and CDR2 from the germline V gene are LGHDT and YNNKEL (reference sequence). V was cut by 5 bases and J by 6 bases, with 12 bases left in between. The DNA of the CDR3 is TGTGCCAGCAGCACCCGGGCGTCGGATACGCAGTATTTT. This translates into CASSTRASDTQYF.

This clonotype occurred many times. The chain carries TRBV19 and TRBJ2-3; D possibly corresponds to TRBD2 (6 bases). Germline CDR1 is LNHDA and CDR2 is SQIVND (reference sequence). This CDR3 contains 15 residues. With 3 bases removed from V and 2 bases from J, the gap between germline ends came to 12 bases. The CDR3 region has the DNA TGTGCCAGTAGTATTATGGGAGGATTCACAGATACGCAGTATTTT. Its protein is CASSIMGGFTDTQYF.

This clonotype was picked up many times. The chain recombines TRBV19 with TRBJ2-7; D is uncertain. V gave up 5 bases and J gave up 2 bases, with 10 bases separating them. The CDR3 spans 13 residues. CDR1 is LNHDA and CDR2 is SQIVND in the germline V gene (reference sequence). The CDR3 region is CASSLQVAYEQYF. In nucleotides, the CDR3 is TGTGCCAGTAGTCTGCAGGTGGCCTACGAGCAGTACTTC.

V is TRBV5-1 and J is TRBJ2-1; 12 bases match TRBD1. V lost 0 bases and J lost 8; bases outside the gene matches: 6. The germline V gene encodes CDR1 SGHRS and CDR2 YFSETQ. The CDR3 sequence is 16 residues long. CDR3 sequence (DNA): TGCGCCAGCAGCTTGGCCGGGACAGGGGGCTCCTATGAGCAGTTCTTC. This sequence encodes CASSLAGTGGSYEQFF.

This chain connects TRBV5-4 to TRBJ2-3, with D possibly being TRBD1 (5 bases). CDR3 length equals 14 residues. Germline V gene lookup returns CDR1 SGHNT and CDR2 YYREEE (reference sequence). Trimming left V 0 bases short and J 3 bases short, with 8 bases between. CDR3 protein: CASSLAKGTDTQYF. The CDR3 DNA sequence: TGTGCCAGCAGCTTGGCGAAGGGGACAGATACGCAGTATTTT.